This TCR beta chain originates from a study of CD8 T cells in ankylosing spondylitis. The V end was cut by 4 bases, the J end by 3 bases, with 13 bases between. Germline CDR1 is SGHRS and CDR2 is YFSETQ. CDR3 size: 15 residues. This clonotype was seen repeatedly, ten times or more. Libraries of TCR beta came from quantitative 5'-RACE with molecular barcodes. TCRdb re-called the 5' RACE reads through MiXCR, storing one row per CDR3 protein. The profile shows around 140,000 distinct CDR3 sequences, over 10% of them singletons. The source of this sequence is a female donor with ankylosing spondylitis or in good health (not recorded which). The chain joins TRBV5-1 to TRBJ1-4, with no clear D. Sequencing was done on a sample of blood, either unsorted or a sorted T cell fraction (not recorded which). CDR3 sequence: CASSPDIRANEKLFF. The CDR3 nucleotides read TGCGCCAGCAGCCCCGATATCCGAGCTAATGAAAAACTGTTTTTT.